Detailed here is one T cell receptor (beta chain). This sample was included in a study of blood T cells in healthy people across ages. With a J-beta primer mix and a sample-barcoded 5' primer, a second PCR ran roughly 7 to 11 cycles. TCRdb re-called the 5' RACE reads through MiXCR, storing one row per CDR3 protein. Of some 700,000 distinct CDR3 sequences listed, 43% are singletons. This TCR was sampled from a woman between 55 and 75 years old in good health. Sequencing input: blood.

The chain's CDR3 is CSAPGDRTYTEAFF. CDR3 in DNA: TGCAGTGCTCCCGGGGACAGGACGTACACTGAAGCTTTCTTT. The gene calls are TRBV20-1 and TRBJ1-1; the match to TRBD1 covers 8 bases. CDR1 and CDR2 from the germline V gene are DFQATT and SNEGSKA (reference sequence). V gave up 5 bases and J gave up 3 bases; unmatched junction bases: 8. The CDR3 covers 14 residues.